This TCR beta chain was retrieved from a study of blood T cell repertoires in COVID-19. Study-level background: Specimens from acute and convalescent COVID-19 originated in the United States, Italy and Spain.

Per the original methods: Reference gene primer amplification in the assay estimated nucleated cell counts. Only in-frame clones appear in the TCRdb table, and some are missing; sequencing was by immunoSEQ multiplex PCR. V, J and clone size are taken as reported in that table, and D and trimming were inferred from the DNA itself. The sample consists of over 30,000 clones, 90% of them appearing once. CDR3 length: 14 residues. Germline V gene data show CDR1 as SGHRS and CDR2 as YFSETQ. V dropped 0 bases and J dropped 7; count of bases not matched to a gene: 7. The chain carries TRBV5-1 and TRBJ2-7; 7 nucleotides line up with TRBD1. The sample consisted of peripheral blood. The receptor was derived from a human donor in a cohort sampled during active COVID-19. CDR3 protein: CASSLGRQGEEQYF. The CDR3 nucleotides are TGCGCCAGCAGCTTGGGGCGACAGGGTGAGGAGCAGTACTTC.